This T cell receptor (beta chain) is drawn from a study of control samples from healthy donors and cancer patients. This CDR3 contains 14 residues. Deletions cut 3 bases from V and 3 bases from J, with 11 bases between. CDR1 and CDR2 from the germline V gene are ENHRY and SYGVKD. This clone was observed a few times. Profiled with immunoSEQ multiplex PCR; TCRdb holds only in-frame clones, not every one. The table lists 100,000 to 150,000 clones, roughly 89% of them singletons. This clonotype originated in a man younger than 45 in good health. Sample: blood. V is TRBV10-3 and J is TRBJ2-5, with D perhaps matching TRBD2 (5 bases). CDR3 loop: CAISDSKREETQYF. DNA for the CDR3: TGTGCCATCAGTGATTCGAAGAGGGAAGAGACCCAGTACTTC.